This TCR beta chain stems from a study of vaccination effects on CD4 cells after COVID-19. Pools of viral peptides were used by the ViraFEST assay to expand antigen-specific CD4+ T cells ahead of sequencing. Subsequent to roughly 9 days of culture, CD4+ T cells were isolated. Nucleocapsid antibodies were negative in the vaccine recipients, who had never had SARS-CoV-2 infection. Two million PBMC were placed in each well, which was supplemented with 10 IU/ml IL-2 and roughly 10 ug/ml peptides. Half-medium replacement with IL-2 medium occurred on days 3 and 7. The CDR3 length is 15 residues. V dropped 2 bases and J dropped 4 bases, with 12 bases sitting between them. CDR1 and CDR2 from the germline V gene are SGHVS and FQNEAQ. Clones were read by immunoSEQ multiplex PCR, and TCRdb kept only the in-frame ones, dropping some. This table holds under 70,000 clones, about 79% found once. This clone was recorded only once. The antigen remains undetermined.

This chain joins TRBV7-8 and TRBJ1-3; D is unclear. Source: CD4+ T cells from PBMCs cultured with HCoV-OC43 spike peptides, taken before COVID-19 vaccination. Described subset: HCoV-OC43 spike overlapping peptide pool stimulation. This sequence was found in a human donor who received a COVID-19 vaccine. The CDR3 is CASSLTRILGNTIYF. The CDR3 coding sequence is TGTGCCAGCAGCTTAACACGGATACTCGGAAACACCATATATTTT.